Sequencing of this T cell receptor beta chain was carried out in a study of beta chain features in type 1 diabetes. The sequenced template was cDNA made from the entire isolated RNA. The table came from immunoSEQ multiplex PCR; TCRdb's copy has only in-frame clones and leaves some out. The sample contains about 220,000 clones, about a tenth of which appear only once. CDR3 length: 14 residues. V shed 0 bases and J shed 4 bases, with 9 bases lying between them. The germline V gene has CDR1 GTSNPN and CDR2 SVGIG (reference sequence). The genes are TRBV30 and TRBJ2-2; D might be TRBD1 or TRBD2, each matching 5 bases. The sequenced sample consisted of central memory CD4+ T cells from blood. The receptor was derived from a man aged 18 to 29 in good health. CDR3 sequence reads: CAWSVHGGTGELFF. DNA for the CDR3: TGTGCCTGGAGTGTACATGGGGGCACCGGGGAGCTGTTTTTT.